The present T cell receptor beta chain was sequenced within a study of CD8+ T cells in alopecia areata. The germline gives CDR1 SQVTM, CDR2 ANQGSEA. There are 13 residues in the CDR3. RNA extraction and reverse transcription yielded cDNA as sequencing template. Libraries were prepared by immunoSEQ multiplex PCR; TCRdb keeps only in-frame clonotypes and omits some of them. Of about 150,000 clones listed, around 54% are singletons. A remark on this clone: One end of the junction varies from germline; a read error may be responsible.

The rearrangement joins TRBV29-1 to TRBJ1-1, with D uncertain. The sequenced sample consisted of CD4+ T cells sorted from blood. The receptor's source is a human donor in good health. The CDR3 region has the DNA TGCAGCGCTGAACCTTTAGGCGACACTGAAGCTTTCTTT. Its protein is CSAEPLGDTEAFF.